This T cell receptor (beta chain) is drawn from a study of T cell responses to AZD1222 COVID-19 vaccine. TCRdb's table, derived via immunoSEQ multiplex PCR, lists solely in-frame clones and lacks some. Here the sample spans more than 60,000 clones, 85% to 90% being singletons. Germline CDR1 reads MNHEY; CDR2 reads SVGAGI. The CDR3 consists of 15 residues. Trimming took 2 bases from V and 3 from J; bases not matched to a gene: 2. This sequence originates from an adult in good health. The chain combines TRBV6-5 with TRBJ2-2, with 8 bases that match TRBD2. The specimen was peripheral blood, collected on day 0 of AZD1222 vaccination. In nucleotides, the CDR3 is TGTGCCAGCAGTTACCGAGCGGGGGACACCGGGGAGCTGTTTTTT. Translated, it gives CASSYRAGDTGELFF.